The 23 T cell receptor beta chains below all came from one sample that was sequenced in a study of cytomegalovirus exposure and HLA in healthy donors listed by TCRdb under 2017. Libraries were made using the immunoSEQ multiplex PCR assay. The multiplex PCR relied on a mix of 60 forward primers for TCR Vbeta segments and 13 reverse primers for TCR Jbeta segments. TCRdb limited this immuneACCESS table to in-frame rearrangements with V and J called. A share of clones is missing; checked studies link under half to unresolved V genes, and the rest is unexplained. The sample has hundreds of thousands of clones on record, 65% to 75% of them singletons. About 1.9% of the sample is in the top ten clones. The sample consisted of PBMCs. These receptors were taken from a woman in her 30s in good health and CMV-seronegative.

This clone was seen a handful of times. The chain recombines TRBV5-1 with TRBJ1-6, with TRBD1 identical over 7 bases. This CDR3 has 15 amino acids. Per the germline V gene, CDR1 is SGHRS and CDR2 is YFSETQ. J lost 1 base, V lost 3 bases, and 1 base had no gene match. The DNA of the CDR3 is TGCGCCAGCAGCTCGACAGGGTCCTATAATTCACCCCTCCACTTT. Protein sequence: CASSSTGSYNSPLHF.

The CDR3 sequence: CASSYGTGAFSGNTIYF. DNA for the CDR3: TGTGCCAGCAGCTACGGGACAGGGGCCTTCTCTGGAAACACCATATATTTT. V gene TRBV7-6 combines with J gene TRBJ1-3; 10 nucleotides align to TRBD1. CDR1 is SGHVS, CDR2 FNYEAQ, per germline. This CDR3 region has 17 residues. V gave up 4 bases and J gave up 0 bases; unmatched junction bases: 6.

This clone has more than one count but fewer than ten. Here the CDR3 DNA reads TGTGCCAGCAGCCTCCCTGGAACAGGCTACGAGCAGTACTTC. Translated: CASSLPGTGYEQYF. The genes are TRBV4-2 and TRBJ2-7, with TRBD1 as a possible D gene (5 bases). CDR1 is LGHNA, CDR2 YNFKEQ, per germline. The germline V and J ends were trimmed by 4 bases and 3 bases, with 13 bases remaining between them. This CDR3 comprises 14 residues.

There are a few counts of this clone. V and J are TRBV30 and TRBJ2-7, with TRBD2 as a possible D gene (5 bases). Germline assignment: CDR1 GTSNPN and CDR2 SVGIG (reference sequence). The V and J ends lost 1 base and 0 bases respectively, with 7 bases between them. The CDR3 spans 13 residues. The DNA of the CDR3 is TGTGCCTGGAGTGGAGAGGGCTCCTACGAGCAGTACTTC. It specifies CAWSGEGSYEQYF.

The rearrangement joins TRBV19 to TRBJ2-1; D is unclear. Germline CDR1 reads LNHDA; CDR2 reads SQIVND (reference sequence). V was cut by 4 bases and J by 0 bases, with 7 bases left in between. This CDR3 region has 14 residues. For the CDR3, the DNA is TGTGCCAGTAGTACTCTTAGCTCCTACAATGAGCAGTTCTTC. It yields the protein CASSTLSSYNEQFF.

In the case of this clone: Other nucleotide sequences in the sample specify the same CDR3. The chain is built from TRBV7-3 and TRBJ2-3; TRBD2 might be the D (6 bases). The V gene lost 0 bases and the J gene lost 1 base, with 8 bases spanning the gap. This CDR3 is built from 15 residues. The V gene's germline CDR1 is SGHTA and CDR2 FQGTGA. DNA for the CDR3: TGTGCCAGCAGCTTAACGTGGGGGGGCACAGATACGCAGTATTTT. Translated, it gives CASSLTWGGTDTQYF. Filled out from reference TRBV7-3 and TRBJ2-3, the complete variable domain reads GAGVSQTPSNKVTEKGKYVELRCDPISGHTALYWYRQSLGQGPEFLIYFQGTGAADDSGLPNDRFFAVRPEGSVSTLKIQRTERGDSAVYLCASSLTWGGTDTQYFGPGTRLTVL.

This rearrangement joins TRBV7-9 to TRBJ1-4; perhaps TRBD1 as D (5 bases). The CDR3 consists of 15 residues. V was cut by 2 bases and J by 6 bases, with 13 bases left in between. Germline V CDR1 and CDR2: SEHNR, FQNEAQ (reference sequence). The CDR3 DNA reads as TGTGCCAGCAGCTTACGCCTCGACAGCCATGAAAAACTGTTTTTT. Amino acid sequence: CASSLRLDSHEKLFF.

This clone was seen a few times. V is TRBV5-5 and J is TRBJ1-1; tentatively, D is TRBD1 (5 bases). Germline loops: CDR1 SGHKS, CDR2 YYEKEE (reference sequence). This CDR3 comprises 14 residues. Trimming removed 5 bases from V and 0 bases from J, with 11 bases in between. For the CDR3, the DNA is TGTGCCAGCAGGCTACAGGTGATGAACACTGAAGCTTTCTTT. This codes for CASRLQVMNTEAFF.

Only a few counts were recorded for this clone. This rearrangement joins TRBV30 to TRBJ2-3; D might be TRBD2 (5 bases). Trimming removed 3 bases at V and 2 bases at J, with 12 bases between. The germline V gene encodes CDR1 GTSNPN and CDR2 SVGIG (reference sequence). The CDR3 is 14 residues long. CDR3 nucleotides: TGTGCCTGGAGGGTCGGCGGGTACACAGATACGCAGTATTTT. Translated, it gives CAWRVGGYTDTQYF.

This clone has only a few counts. V is TRBV19 and J is TRBJ2-3; tentatively, D is TRBD2 (5 bases). From germline, CDR1 is LNHDA and CDR2 SQIVND (reference sequence). The CDR3 runs to 13 residues. The V and J ends lost 5 bases and 3 bases respectively, with 9 bases between them. CDR3 bases: TGTGCCAGTAGTCTCGGACTTACAGATACGCAGTATTTT. It specifies CASSLGLTDTQYF.

This clone appeared a single time. Its ends do not fully match the called genes, so a read error is possible. This chain connects TRBV19 to TRBJ1-5, with 7 bases aligning to TRBD1. CDR1 LNHDA and CDR2 SQIVND come from the germline V gene (reference sequence). CDR3 length: 15 amino acids. The CDR3 region has the DNA TGTGCCAGTACTTCTATGGGACAGAGCAATCAGCCCCAGAATTTT. Amino acids: CASTSMGQSNQPQNF.

This sequence joins TRBV5-1 and TRBJ2-7; 7 nucleotides agree with TRBD2. Germline V lookup: CDR1 SGHRS, CDR2 YFSETQ. CDR3 size: 14 residues. Germline trimming cut 1 base from V and 0 bases from J; bases unmatched to any gene: 1. The CDR3 nucleotides are TGCGCCAGCAGCTTGAGCGGGAACTCCTACGAGCAGTACTTC. The encoded protein is CASSLSGNSYEQYF.

In this sample, this clone turned up a few times. The chain employs TRBV7-6 and TRBJ1-1; TRBD1 aligns across 10 bases. V dropped 1 base and J dropped 8; count of bases not matched to a gene: 1. CDR1 is SGHVS and CDR2 is FNYEAQ in the germline V gene. This CDR3 has 13 amino acids. CDR3 nucleotide sequence: TGTGCCAGCAGCTTAGGGACAGGGGGGGAAGCTTTCTTT. Translating gives CASSLGTGGEAFF.

The chain combines TRBV21-1 with TRBJ2-7; TRBD2 reflects the table's D call only, with no check against the DNA. TRBV21-1 is a listed pseudogene. The CDR3 is 18 residues long. CDR3 bases: TGTGCCAGCTCAAAGTGGGGTGGGGTCACTAGAGGACTTTACGAGCAGTACTTC. It translates to CASSKWGGVTRGLYEQYF.

This clone came up once. This chain joins TRBV2 and TRBJ1-1, with D unresolved. V was pared by 3 bases and J by 7 bases, with 6 bases between. Germline V gene sequence: CDR1 SNHLY, CDR2 FYNNEI. The CDR3 is 11 residues long. CDR3 nucleotides: TGTGCCAGCAGTGAGGGAGTTGAAGCTTTCTTT. Its protein is CASSEGVEAFF.

The rearrangement uses TRBV10-2 and TRBJ2-1, with TRBD2 matching 7 bases. The J segment lost 8 bases and the V segment lost 6 bases, leaving 4 bases of the junction unmatched. CDR3 length: 12 residues. Per germline, CDR1 WSHSY and CDR2 SAAADI. The CDR3 is CASRRENDEQFF. For the CDR3, the DNA is TGCGCCAGCAGGCGGGAGAATGATGAGCAGTTCTTC.

The CDR3 loop is CASSLVGRDSLETQYF. DNA for the CDR3: TGTGCCAGCAGCTTAGTCGGCCGGGACTCCCTTGAGACCCAGTACTTC. This chain connects TRBV7-2 to TRBJ2-5, with TRBD2 as a possible D gene (6 bases). The germline V gene encodes CDR1 SGHTA and CDR2 FQGNSA. The CDR3 is made up of 16 amino acids. Trimming took off 1 base at V and 5 bases at J, with 17 bases between the two ends.

The V and J genes are TRBV7-2 and TRBJ2-3; 8 bases are shared with TRBD1. CDR1 and CDR2 (germline): SGHTA, FQGNSA. Trimming removed 6 bases from V and 2 bases from J; junction bases left unmatched: 7. This CDR3 contains 15 residues. CDR3: CASSLMDRATDTQYF. CDR3 nucleotides: TGTGCCAGCAGTCTTATGGACAGGGCCACAGATACGCAGTATTTT.

Only a few counts were recorded for this clone. The chain uses TRBV6-6 and TRBJ2-3; D may be TRBD1 (5 bases). The germline CDR1 and CDR2 sequences are MNHNY and SVGAGI (reference sequence). The V end lost 2 bases, the J end lost 4 bases, and 13 bases lay between the germline ends. There are 15 residues in the CDR3. The CDR3 DNA is TGTGCCAGCAGTTACCGGCAGGGTATCCCAGATACGCAGTATTTT. This translates into CASSYRQGIPDTQYF.

The genes are TRBV7-8 and TRBJ2-5; possible D gene TRBD2, 5 bases. The CDR3 runs 15 residues. V lost 2 bases and J 1 base, leaving 11 bases between the germline ends. CDR1 SGHVS and CDR2 FQNEAQ come from the germline V gene. This CDR3 is CASSLRGSSQETQYF. Written as DNA, the CDR3 is TGTGCCAGCAGCTTACGAGGGAGTAGCCAAGAGACCCAGTACTTC.

V is TRBV25-1 and J is TRBJ2-2, with D perhaps matching TRBD1 (6 bases). Germline V gives CDR1 MGHDK, CDR2 SYGVNS. Trimming stripped 1 base from V and 1 base from J, with 7 bases between. The CDR3 has 15 amino acids. In DNA, the CDR3 is TGTGCCAGCAGTGAATGGACAGAGAACACCGGGGAGCTGTTTTTT. It is translated as CASSEWTENTGELFF.

The CDR3 coding sequence is TGCGCCAGCAGCCTGGGGACTGACGAGCAGTACTTC. It specifies CASSLGTDEQYF. The rearrangement joins TRBV5-1 to TRBJ2-7, with a possible D match to TRBD2 (6 bases). Trimming pared 4 bases from V and 5 bases from J, leaving 10 bases between. This CDR3 contains 12 residues. The V gene's germline CDR1 is SGHRS and CDR2 YFSETQ.

This chain connects TRBV6-5 to TRBJ2-7; D is perhaps TRBD1 (6 bases). CDR3 size: 14 residues. The V gene lost 6 bases and the J gene lost 3 bases, with 15 bases spanning the gap. Germline values: CDR1 MNHEY, CDR2 SVGAGI. CDR3 sequence (DNA): TGTGCCAGCAGCCGGACAGTCAACTACTACGAGCAGTACTTC. As protein: CASSRTVNYYEQYF.